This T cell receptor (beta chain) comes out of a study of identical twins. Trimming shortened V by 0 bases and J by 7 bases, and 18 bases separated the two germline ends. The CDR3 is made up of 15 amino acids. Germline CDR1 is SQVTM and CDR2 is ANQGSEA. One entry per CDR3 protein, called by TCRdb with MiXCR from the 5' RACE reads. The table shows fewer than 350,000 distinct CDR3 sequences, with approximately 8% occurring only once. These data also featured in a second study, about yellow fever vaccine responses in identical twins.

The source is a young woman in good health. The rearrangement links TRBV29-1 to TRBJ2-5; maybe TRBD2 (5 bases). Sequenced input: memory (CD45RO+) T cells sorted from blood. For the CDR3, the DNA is TGCAGCGTTGAAGACGCTAGCCGCCAACGTGGGACCCAGTACTTC. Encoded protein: CSVEDASRQRGTQYF.